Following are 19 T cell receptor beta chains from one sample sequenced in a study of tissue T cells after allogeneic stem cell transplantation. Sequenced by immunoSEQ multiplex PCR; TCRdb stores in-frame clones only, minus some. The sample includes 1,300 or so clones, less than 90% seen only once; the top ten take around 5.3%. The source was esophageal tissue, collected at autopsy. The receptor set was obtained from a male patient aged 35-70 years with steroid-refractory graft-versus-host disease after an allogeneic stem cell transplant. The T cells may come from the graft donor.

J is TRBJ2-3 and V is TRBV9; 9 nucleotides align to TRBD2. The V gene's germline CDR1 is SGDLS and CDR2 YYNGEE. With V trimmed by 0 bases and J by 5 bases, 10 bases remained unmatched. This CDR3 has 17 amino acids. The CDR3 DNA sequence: TGTGCCAGCAGCGTAGGGGCGGATGCGGGGGGGCGAGATACGCAGTATTTT. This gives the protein CASSVGADAGGRDTQYF.

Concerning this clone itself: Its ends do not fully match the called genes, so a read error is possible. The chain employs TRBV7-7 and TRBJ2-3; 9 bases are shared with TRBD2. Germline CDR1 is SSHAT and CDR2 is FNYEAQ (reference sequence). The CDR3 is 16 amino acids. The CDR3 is CASSPGLAKPSDTQYF. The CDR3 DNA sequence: TGTGCTAGCAGCCCGGGACTAGCAAAACCTTCAGATACGCAGTATTTT.

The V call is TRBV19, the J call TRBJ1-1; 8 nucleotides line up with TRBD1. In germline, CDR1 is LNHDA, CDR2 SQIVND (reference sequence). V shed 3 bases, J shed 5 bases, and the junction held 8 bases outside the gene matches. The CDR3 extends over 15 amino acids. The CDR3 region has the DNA TGTGCCAGTAGTATTGAAGACAGGGGCTCAACTGAAGCTTTCTTT. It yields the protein CASSIEDRGSTEAFF.

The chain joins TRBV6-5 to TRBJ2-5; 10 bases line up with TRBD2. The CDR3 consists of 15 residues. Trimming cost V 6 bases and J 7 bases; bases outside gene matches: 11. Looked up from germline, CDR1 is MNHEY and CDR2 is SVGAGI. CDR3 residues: CASRVSGGWTRTQYF. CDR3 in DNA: TGTGCCAGCAGGGTTAGCGGGGGGTGGACCCGGACCCAGTACTTC.

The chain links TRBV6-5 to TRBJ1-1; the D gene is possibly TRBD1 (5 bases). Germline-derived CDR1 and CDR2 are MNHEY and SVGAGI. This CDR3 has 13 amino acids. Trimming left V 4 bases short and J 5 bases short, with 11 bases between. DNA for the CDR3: TGTGCCAGCAGTTCGACGGGGGGTACTGAAGCTTTCTTT. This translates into CASSSTGGTEAFF.

This CDR3 is CASSQDLTNYNEQFF. CDR3 coding DNA: TGCGCCAGCAGCCAAGATCTAACGAACTACAATGAGCAGTTCTTC. This chain links TRBV4-3 with TRBJ2-1, with D unresolved. V was clipped by 0 bases and J by 3 bases, with 9 bases between them. The CDR3 has 15 residues. Germline lookup yields CDR1 LGHNA and CDR2 YSLEER.

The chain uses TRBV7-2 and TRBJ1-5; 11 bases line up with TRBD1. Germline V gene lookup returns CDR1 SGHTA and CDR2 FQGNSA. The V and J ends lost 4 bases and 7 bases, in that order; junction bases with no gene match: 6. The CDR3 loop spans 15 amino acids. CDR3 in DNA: TGTGCCAGCAGCTGGCGGACAGGGGGCAGGCAGCCCCAGCATTTT. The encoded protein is CASSWRTGGRQPQHF.

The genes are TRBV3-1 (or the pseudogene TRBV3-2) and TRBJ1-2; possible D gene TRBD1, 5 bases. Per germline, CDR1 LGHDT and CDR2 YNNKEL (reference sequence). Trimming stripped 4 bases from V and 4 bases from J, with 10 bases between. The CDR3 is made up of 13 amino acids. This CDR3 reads CASSLAGVYGYTF. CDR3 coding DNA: TGTGCCAGCAGCCTCGCGGGGGTCTATGGCTACACCTTC.

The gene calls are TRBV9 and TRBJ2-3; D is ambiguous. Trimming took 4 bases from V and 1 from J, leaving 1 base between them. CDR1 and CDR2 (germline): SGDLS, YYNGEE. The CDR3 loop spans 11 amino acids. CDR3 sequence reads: CASSRTDTQYF. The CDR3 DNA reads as TGTGCCAGCAGCCGCACAGATACGCAGTATTTT.

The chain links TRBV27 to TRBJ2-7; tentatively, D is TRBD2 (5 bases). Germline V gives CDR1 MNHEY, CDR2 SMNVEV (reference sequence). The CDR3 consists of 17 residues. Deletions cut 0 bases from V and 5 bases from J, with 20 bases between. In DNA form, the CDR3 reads TGTGCCAGCAGTTTATCCATTCGTTCGTGGACGGGGAACGAGCAGTACTTC. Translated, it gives CASSLSIRSWTGNEQYF.

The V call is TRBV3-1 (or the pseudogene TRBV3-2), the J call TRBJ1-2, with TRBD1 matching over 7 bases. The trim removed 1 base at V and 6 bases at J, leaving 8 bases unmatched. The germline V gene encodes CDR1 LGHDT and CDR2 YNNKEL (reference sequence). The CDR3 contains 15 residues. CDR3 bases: TGTGCCAGCAGCCAAGTCCCGACAGGGTACGATGGCTACACCTTC. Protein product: CASSQVPTGYDGYTF.

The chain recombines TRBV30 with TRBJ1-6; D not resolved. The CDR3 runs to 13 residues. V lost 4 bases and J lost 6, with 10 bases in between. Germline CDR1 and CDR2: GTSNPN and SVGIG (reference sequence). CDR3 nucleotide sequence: TGTGCCTGGACCGGGTTCGGTAATTCACCCCTCCACTTT. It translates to CAWTGFGNSPLHF.

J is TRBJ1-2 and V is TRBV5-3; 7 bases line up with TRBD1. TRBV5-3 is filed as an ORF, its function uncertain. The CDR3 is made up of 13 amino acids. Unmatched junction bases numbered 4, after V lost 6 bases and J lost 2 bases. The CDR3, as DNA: TGTGCCAGAACGGGACAGACCAACTATGGCTACACCTTC. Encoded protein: CARTGQTNYGYTF.

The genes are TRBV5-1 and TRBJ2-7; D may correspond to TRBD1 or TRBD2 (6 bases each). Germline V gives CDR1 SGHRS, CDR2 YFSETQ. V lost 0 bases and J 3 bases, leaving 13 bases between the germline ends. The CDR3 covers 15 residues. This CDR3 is CASSLAGEEGYEQYF. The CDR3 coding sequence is TGCGCCAGCAGCTTGGCAGGGGAGGAGGGCTACGAGCAGTACTTC. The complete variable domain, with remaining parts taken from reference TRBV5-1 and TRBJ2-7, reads KAGVTQTPRYLIKTRGQQVTLSCSPISGHRSVSWYQQTPGQGLQFLFEYFSETQRNKGNFPGRFSGRQFSNSRSEMNVSTLELGDSALYLCASSLAGEEGYEQYFGPGTRLTVT.

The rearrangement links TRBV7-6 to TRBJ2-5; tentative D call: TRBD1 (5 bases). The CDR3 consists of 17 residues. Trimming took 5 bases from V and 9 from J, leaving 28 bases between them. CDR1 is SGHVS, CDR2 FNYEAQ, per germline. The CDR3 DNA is TGTGCCAGCAGCCCATTGAGGTCAACGCTAGTAAACAGGTCCCAGTACTTC. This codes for CASSPLRSTLVNRSQYF.

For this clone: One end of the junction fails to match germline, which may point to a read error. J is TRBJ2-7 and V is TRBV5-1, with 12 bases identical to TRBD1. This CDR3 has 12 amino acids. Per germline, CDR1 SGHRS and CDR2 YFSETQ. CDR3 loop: CASSLAGDRGRF. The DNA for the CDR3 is TGCGCCAGCAGCTTGGCGGGGGACAGGGGGCGCTTC. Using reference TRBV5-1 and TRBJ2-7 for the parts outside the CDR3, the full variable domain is KAGVTQTPRYLIKTRGQQVTLSCSPISGHRSVSWYQQTPGQGLQFLFEYFSETQRNKGNFPGRFSGRQFSNSRSEMNVSTLELGDSALYLCASSLAGDRGRFGPGTRLTVT.

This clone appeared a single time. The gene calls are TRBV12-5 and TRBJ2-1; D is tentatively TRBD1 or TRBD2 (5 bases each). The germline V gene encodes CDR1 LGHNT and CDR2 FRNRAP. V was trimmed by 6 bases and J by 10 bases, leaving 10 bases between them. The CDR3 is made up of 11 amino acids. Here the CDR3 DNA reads TGTGCTAGTGGATTTGAGGGGGAGCAGTTCTTC. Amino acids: CASGFEGEQFF.

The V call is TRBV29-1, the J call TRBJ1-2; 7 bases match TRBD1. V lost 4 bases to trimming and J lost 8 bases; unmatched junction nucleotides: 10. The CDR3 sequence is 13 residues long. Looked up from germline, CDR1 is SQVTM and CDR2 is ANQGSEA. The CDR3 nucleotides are TGCAGCGTTGGGGGACAGCCCCACACGGGCTACACCTTC. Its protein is CSVGGQPHTGYTF. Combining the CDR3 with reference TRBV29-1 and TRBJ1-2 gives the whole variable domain SAVISQKPSRDICQRGTSLTIQCQVDSQVTMMFWYRQQPGQSLTLIATANQGSEATYESGFVIDKFPISRPNLTFSTLTVSNMSPEDSSIYLCSVGGQPHTGYTFGSGTRLTVV.

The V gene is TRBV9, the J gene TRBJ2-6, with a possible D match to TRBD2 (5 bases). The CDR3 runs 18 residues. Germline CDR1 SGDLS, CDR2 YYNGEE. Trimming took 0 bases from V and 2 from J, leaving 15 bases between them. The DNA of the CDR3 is TGTGCCAGCAGCGTAGGCCTAGCACCGGAGGCTGGGGCCAACGTCCTGACTTTC. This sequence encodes CASSVGLAPEAGANVLTF.